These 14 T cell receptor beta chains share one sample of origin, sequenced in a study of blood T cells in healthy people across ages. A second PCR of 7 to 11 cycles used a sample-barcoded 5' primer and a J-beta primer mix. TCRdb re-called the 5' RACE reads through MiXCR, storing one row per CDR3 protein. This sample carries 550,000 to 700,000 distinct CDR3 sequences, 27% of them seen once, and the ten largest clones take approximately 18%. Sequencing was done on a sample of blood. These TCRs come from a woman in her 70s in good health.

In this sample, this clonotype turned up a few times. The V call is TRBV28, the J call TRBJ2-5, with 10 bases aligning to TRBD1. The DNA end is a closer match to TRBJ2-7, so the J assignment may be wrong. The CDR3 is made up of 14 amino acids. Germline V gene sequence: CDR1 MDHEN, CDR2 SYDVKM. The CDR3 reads CASFDGTGVNEQYF. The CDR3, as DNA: TGTGCCAGCTTCGACGGGACAGGGGTCAACGAGCAGTACTTC.

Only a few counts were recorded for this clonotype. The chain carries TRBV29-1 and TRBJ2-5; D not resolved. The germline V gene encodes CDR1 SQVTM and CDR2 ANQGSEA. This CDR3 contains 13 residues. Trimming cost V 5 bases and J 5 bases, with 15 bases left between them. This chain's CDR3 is CSVLGKDLETQYF. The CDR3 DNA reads TGCAGCGTTCTCGGCAAGGATTTGGAGACCCAGTACTTC.

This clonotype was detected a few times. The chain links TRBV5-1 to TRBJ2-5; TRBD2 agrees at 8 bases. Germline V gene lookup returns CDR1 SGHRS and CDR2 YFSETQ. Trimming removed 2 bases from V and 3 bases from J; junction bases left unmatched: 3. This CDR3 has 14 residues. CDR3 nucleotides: TGCGCCAGCAGCTTCGGGACTAGTAAAGAGACCCAGTACTTC. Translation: CASSFGTSKETQYF.

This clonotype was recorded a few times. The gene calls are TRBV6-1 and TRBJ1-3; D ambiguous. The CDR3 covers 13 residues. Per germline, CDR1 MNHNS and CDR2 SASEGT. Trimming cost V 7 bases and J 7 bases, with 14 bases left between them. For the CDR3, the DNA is TGTGCCAGCATGCGGGCGACCCGGAACACCATATATTTT. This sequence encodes CASMRATRNTIYF.

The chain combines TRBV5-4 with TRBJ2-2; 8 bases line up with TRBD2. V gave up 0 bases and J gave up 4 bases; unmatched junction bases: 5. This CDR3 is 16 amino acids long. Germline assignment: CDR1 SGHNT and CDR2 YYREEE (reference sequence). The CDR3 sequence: CASSLGGGTVTGELFF. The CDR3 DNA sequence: TGTGCCAGCAGCTTGGGCGGGGGGACCGTCACCGGGGAGCTGTTTTTT.

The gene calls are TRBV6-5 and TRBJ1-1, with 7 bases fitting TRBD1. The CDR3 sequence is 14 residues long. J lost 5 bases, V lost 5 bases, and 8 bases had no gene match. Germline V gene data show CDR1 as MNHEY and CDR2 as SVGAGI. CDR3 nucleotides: TGTGCCAGCAGTGGCAACCAGGGGGGTACTGAAGCTTTCTTT. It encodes CASSGNQGGTEAFF.

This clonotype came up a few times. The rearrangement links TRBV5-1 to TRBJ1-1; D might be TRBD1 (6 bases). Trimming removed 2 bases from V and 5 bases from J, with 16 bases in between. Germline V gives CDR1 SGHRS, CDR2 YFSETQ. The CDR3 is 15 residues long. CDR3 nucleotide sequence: TGCGCCAGCAGCTTTGGGGGGGCGCGGGGAACTGAAGCTTTCTTT. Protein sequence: CASSFGGARGTEAFF.

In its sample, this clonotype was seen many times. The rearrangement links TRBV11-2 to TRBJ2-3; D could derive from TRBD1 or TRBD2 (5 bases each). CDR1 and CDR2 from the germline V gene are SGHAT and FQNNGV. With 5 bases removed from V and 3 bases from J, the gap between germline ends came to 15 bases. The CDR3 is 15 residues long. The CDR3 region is CASSLIPGATDTQYF. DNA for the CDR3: TGTGCCAGCAGCCTGATTCCCGGGGCAACAGATACGCAGTATTTT.

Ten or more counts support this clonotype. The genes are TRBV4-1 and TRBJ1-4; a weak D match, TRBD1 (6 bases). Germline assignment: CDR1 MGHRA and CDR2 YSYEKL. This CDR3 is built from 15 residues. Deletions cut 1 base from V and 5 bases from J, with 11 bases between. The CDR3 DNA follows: TGCGCCAGCAGCCAAGGACAGGTACCGAATGAAAAACTGTTTTTT. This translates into CASSQGQVPNEKLFF.

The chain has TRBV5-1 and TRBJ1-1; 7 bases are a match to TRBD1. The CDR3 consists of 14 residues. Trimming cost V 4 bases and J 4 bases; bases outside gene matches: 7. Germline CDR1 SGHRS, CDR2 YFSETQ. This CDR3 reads CASSPVTGSTEAFF. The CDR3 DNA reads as TGCGCCAGCAGCCCGGTGACAGGGTCCACTGAAGCTTTCTTT.

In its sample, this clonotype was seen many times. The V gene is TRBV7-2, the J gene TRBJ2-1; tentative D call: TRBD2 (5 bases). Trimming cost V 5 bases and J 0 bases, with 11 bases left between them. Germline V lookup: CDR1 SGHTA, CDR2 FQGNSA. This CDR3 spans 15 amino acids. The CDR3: CASSPTSSSYNEQFF. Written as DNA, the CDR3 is TGTGCCAGCAGCCCCACTAGTAGCTCCTACAATGAGCAGTTCTTC.

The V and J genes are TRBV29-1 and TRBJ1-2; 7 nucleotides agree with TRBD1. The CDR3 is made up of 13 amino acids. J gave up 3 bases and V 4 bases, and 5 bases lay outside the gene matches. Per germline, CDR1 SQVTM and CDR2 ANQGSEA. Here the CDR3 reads CSVARDSYYGYTF. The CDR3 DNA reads TGCAGCGTTGCCCGGGACAGCTACTATGGCTACACCTTC.

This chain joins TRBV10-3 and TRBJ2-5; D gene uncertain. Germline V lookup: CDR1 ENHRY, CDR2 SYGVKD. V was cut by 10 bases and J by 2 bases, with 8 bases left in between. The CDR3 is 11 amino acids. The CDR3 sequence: CATGPQETQYF. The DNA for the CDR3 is TGTGCCACGGGTCCTCAAGAGACCCAGTACTTC.

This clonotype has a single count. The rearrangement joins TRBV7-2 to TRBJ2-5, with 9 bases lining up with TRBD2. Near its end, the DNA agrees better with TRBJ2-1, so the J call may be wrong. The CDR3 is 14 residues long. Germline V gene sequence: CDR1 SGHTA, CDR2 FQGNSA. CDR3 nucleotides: TGTGCCAGCACTGGGACTAGCCCCTACAATGAGCAGTTCTTC. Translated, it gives CASTGTSPYNEQFF.